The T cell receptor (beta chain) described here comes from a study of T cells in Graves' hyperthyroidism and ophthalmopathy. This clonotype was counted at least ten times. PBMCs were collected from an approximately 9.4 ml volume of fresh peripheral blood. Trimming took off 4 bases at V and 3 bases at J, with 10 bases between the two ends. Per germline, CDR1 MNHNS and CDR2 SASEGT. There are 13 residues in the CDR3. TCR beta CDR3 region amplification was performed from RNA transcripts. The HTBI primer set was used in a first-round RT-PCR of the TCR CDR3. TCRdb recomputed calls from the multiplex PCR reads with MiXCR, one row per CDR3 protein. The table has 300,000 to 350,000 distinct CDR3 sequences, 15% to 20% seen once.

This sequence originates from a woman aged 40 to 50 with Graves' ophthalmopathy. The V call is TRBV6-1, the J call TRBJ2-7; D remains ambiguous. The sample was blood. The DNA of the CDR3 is TGTGCCAGCAGTGCCATCGACCGCTACGAGCAGTACTTC. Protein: CASSAIDRYEQYF.